This TCR beta chain comes out of a study of high-grade serous ovarian cancer treatment subgroups. Whole-study results and caveats: Repertoire similarity ranged about 0.1 to 0.85 between tumors of one patient.

Sequencing used immunoSEQ multiplex PCR; TCRdb keeps in-frame clones, though not all of them. The sample consists of more than 35,000 clones, 75% to 85% of them appearing once. The CDR3 totals 13 residues. CDR1 is SQVTM and CDR2 is ANQGSEA in the germline V gene. Trimming stripped 8 bases from V and 0 bases from J, with 10 bases between. The tumor samples were collected prior to definitive surgery or chemotherapy. As for this clone: Its antigen is unknown.

The sample taken for sequencing was tumor tissue. The source is a human donor with high-grade serous ovarian cancer. The V call is TRBV29-1, the J call TRBJ1-4; D is uncertain. CDR3 nucleotide sequence: TGCAGCCCTGGTCAACCAACTAATGAAAAACTGTTTTTT. Its translation: CSPGQPTNEKLFF.